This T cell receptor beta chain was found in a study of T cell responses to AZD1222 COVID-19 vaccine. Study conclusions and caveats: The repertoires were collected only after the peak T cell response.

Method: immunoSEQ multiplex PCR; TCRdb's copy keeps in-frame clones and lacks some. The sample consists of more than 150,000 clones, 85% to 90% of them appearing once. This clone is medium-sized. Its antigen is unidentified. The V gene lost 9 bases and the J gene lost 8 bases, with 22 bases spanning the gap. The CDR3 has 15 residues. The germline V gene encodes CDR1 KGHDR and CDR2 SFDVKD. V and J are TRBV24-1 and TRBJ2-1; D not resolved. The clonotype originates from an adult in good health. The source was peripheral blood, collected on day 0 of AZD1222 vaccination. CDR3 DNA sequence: TGTGCCACCGCTTACGGGCACTACCCGCGAGATGAGCAGTTCTTC. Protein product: CATAYGHYPRDEQFF.